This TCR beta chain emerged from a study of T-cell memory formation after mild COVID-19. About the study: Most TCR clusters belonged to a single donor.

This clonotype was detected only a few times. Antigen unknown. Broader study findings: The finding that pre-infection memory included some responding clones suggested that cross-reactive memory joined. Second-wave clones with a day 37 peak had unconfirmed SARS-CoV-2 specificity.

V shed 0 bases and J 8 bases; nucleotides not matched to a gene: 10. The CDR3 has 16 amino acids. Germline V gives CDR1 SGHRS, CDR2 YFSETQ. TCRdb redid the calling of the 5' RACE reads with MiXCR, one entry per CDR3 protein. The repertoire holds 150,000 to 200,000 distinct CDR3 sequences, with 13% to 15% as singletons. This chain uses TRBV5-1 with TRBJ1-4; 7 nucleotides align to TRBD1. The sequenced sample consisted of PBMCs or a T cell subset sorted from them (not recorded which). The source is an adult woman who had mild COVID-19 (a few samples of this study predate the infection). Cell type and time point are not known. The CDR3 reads CASSLVGGQTGEKLFF. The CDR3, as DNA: TGCGCCAGCAGCTTGGTCGGGGGGCAGACAGGGGAAAAACTGTTTTTT.